Below are 5 T cell receptor beta chains sequenced from a single sample in a study of CD8 T cells in Susac syndrome. With random hexamers, about 0.45 to 1 ug RNA was reverse transcribed. TCRdb re-called the immunoSEQ multiplex PCR reads with MiXCR, one entry per CDR3 protein. The table records a few hundred thousand distinct CDR3 sequences, 92% of them present only once. Sequenced input: CD8+ T cells from PBMCs. The source of these receptors is a human donor with multiple sclerosis.

V usage is TRBV7-9 and J usage is TRBJ2-1; D unresolved. V was clipped by 5 bases and J by 9 bases, with 11 bases between them. This CDR3 has 12 residues. CDR1 is SEHNR and CDR2 is FQNEAQ in the germline V gene (reference sequence). CDR3 sequence reads: CASSVTSAEQFF. CDR3 coding DNA: TGTGCCAGCAGCGTAACTTCGGCTGAGCAGTTCTTC.

This clonotype was detected once. The rearrangement joins TRBV9 to TRBJ2-1, with TRBD1 identical over 10 bases. V gave up 0 bases and J gave up 10 bases; unmatched junction bases: 7. The CDR3 extends over 15 amino acids. Germline V lookup: CDR1 SGDLS, CDR2 YYNGEE. CDR3 loop: CASSVGGTGAREQFF. The CDR3 DNA is TGTGCCAGCAGCGTAGGGGGGACAGGGGCTAGGGAGCAGTTCTTC.

The chain couples TRBV6-2 or TRBV6-3 to TRBJ2-1; D is ambiguous. There are 15 residues in the CDR3. Looked up from germline, CDR1 is MNHEY and CDR2 is SVGEGT. V was trimmed by 7 bases and J by 4 bases, leaving 17 bases between them. CDR3 bases: TGTGCCAGCACTAAACGGGCTAATCTATACAATGAGCAGTTCTTC. It specifies CASTKRANLYNEQFF.

This clonotype was picked up one time. The genes are TRBV7-2 and TRBJ1-1; D ambiguous. V was trimmed by 2 bases and J by 4 bases, leaving 5 bases between them. From germline, CDR1 is SGHTA and CDR2 FQGNSA. This CDR3 has 12 amino acids. The CDR3 is CASSLLATEAFF. CDR3 coding DNA: TGTGCCAGCAGCTTATTGGCCACTGAAGCTTTCTTT.

This clonotype was observed a single time. The V and J genes are TRBV9 and TRBJ2-3; unclear D gene. The germline V gene encodes CDR1 SGDLS and CDR2 YYNGEE. Trimming took 3 bases from V and 4 from J, leaving 9 bases between them. The CDR3 runs 13 residues. This CDR3 is CASSATQPDTQYF. The CDR3 bases are TGTGCCAGCAGCGCTACTCAGCCAGATACGCAGTATTTT.